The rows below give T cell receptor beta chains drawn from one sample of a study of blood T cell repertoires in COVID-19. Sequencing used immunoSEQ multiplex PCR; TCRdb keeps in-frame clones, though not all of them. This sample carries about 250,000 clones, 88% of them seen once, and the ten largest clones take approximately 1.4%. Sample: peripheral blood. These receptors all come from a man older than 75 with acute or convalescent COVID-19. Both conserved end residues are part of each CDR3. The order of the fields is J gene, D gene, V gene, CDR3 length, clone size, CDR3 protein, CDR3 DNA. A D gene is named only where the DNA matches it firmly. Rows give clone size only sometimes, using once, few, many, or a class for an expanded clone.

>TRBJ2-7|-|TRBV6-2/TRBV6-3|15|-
CASSSRGLVSYEQYF
TGTGCCAGCAGTAGCCGGGGACTCGTCTCCTACGAGCAGTACTTC
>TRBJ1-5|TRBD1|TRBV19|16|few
CASEGQGGVSNQPQHF
TGTGCCAGTGAGGGACAGGGGGGGGTAAGCAATCAGCCCCAGCATTTT
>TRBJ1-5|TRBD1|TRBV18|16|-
CASSRMGQGSDQPQHF
TGTGCCAGCTCACGGATGGGACAGGGTAGCGATCAGCCCCAGCATTTT
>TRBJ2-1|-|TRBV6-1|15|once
CASSEEFSSYNEQFF
TGTGCCAGCAGTGAAGAATTCAGCTCCTACAATGAGCAGTTCTTC
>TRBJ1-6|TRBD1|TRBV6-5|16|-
CASSYNRGTYNSPLHF
TGTGCCAGCAGTTACAACAGGGGGACCTATAATTCACCCCTCCACTTT
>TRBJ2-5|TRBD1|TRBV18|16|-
CASSPRTGRYQETQYF
TGTGCCAGCTCACCACGGACAGGCCGGTACCAAGAGACCCAGTACTTC
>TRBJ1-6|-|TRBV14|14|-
CASSQAQGNFPLHF
TGTGCCAGCAGCCAAGCTCAGGGTAATTTTCCCCTCCACTTT
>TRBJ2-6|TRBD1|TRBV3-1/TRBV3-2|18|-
CASSGRGQGPSGANVLTF
TGTGCCAGCAGCGGAAGGGGACAGGGCCCCTCTGGGGCCAACGTCCTGACTTTC
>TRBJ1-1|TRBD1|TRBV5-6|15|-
CASSIMDRAWTEAFF
TGTGCCAGCAGCATAATGGACAGGGCTTGGACTGAAGCTTTCTTT
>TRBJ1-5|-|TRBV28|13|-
CASSFSPGQPQHF
TGTGCCAGCAGTTTTTCGCCCGGTCAGCCCCAGCATTTT
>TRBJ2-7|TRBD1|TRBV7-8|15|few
CASSPLGTDPYEQYF
TGTGCCAGCAGCCCTCTCGGGACAGACCCCTACGAGCAGTACTTC
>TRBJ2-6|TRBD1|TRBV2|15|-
CASSGDRAGANVLTF
TGTGCCAGCAGTGGAGACAGGGCTGGGGCCAACGTCCTGACTTTC
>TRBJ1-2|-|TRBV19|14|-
CASNSQTQGAGYTF
TGTGCCAGTAATTCTCAAACTCAGGGTGCAGGCTACACCTTC
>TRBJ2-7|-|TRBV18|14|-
CASSPSLADSEQYF
TGTGCCAGCTCACCAAGCCTAGCTGATTCCGAGCAGTACTTC
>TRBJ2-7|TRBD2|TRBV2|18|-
CASNPNALAGAPGYEQYF
TGTGCCAGCAACCCGAACGCCCTAGCGGGAGCTCCCGGGTACGAGCAGTACTTC
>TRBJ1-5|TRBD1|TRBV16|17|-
CASGTGGPNYSNQPQHF
TGTGCCAGCGGTACAGGGGGTCCGAATTATAGCAATCAGCCCCAGCATTTT
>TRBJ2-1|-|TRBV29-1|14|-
CSVVRGGGYNEQFF
TGCAGCGTTGTCCGAGGGGGAGGGTACAATGAGCAGTTCTTC
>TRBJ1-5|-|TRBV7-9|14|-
CALGQSNSNQPQHF
TGTGCCCTCGGACAGTCGAATAGCAATCAGCCCCAGCATTTT
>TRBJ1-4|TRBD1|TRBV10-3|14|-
CAICAGQGDEKLFF
TGTGCCATTTGCGCCGGACAGGGAGATGAAAAACTGTTTTTT
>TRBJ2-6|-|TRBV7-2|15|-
CASSISVSGANVLTF
TGTGCCAGCAGCATTAGTGTCTCTGGGGCCAACGTCCTGACTTTC
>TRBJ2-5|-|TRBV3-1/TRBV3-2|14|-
CASSQADFWETQYF
TGTGCCAGCAGCCAAGCTGACTTCTGGGAGACCCAGTACTTC
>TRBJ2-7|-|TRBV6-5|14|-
CASQLGLGAYEQYF
TGTGCCAGCCAATTAGGTTTGGGAGCCTACGAGCAGTACTTC
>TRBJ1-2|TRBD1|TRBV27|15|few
CASSSLNRGGYGYTF
TGTGCCAGCAGTTCGCTCAACAGGGGGGGCTATGGCTACACCTTC
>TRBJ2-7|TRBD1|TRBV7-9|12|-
CASSFGQGGQYF
TGTGCCAGCAGCTTCGGACAGGGAGGACAGTACTTC
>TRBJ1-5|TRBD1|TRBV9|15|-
CASSVGTGDNQPQHF
TGTGCCAGCAGCGTAGGCACAGGGGACAATCAGCCCCAGCATTTT
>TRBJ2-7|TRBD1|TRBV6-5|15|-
CASRSGTGGQSEQYF
TGTGCCAGCAGATCCGGGACAGGGGGCCAGAGCGAGCAGTACTTC
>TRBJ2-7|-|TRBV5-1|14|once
CASSLDPGLDEQYF
TGCGCCAGCAGCTTGGATCCGGGTCTCGACGAGCAGTACTTC
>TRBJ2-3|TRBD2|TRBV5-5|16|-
CASSSAGLAGADTQYF
TGTGCCAGCAGCTCCGCGGGACTAGCGGGAGCAGATACGCAGTATTTT
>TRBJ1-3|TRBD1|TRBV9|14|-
CASSVEGQGNTIYF
TGTGCCAGCAGCGTAGAGGGACAGGGAAACACCATATATTTT
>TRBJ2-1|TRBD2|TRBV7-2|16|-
CASSLGLAGGMGEQFF
TGTGCCAGCAGCTTGGGACTAGCGGGAGGGATGGGTGAGCAGTTCTTC
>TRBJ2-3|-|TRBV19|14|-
CASSRLPREDTQYF
TGTGCCAGTAGTAGACTCCCGAGGGAAGATACGCAGTATTTT
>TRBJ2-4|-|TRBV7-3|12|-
CASSGRRDIQYF
TGTGCCAGCAGCGGGAGGAGGGACATTCAGTACTTC
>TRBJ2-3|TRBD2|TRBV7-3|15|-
CASSSGLAGGGTQYF
TGTGCCAGCAGCTCGGGACTAGCGGGGGGAGGGACGCAGTATTTT
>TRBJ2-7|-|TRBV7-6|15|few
CASSRRTDGAYEQYF
TGTGCCAGCAGCCGGAGGACGGACGGCGCCTACGAGCAGTACTTC
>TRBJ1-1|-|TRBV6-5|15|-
CASSPLDTRSGEAFF
TGTGCCAGCAGTCCCTTGGACACGAGAAGTGGCGAAGCTTTCTTT
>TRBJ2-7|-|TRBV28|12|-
CASSPMTVEQYF
TGTGCCAGCAGTCCCATGACAGTCGAGCAGTACTTC
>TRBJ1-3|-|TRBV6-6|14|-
CATLWGDSGNTIYF
TGTGCCACCCTTTGGGGGGACTCTGGAAACACCATATATTTT
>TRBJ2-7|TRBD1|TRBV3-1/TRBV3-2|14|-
CASSRSGTGYEQYF
TGTGCCAGCAGCCGGTCCGGGACAGGCTACGAGCAGTACTTC
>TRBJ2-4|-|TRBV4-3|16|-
CASSQDQGISKNIQYF
TGCGCCAGCAGCCAAGACCAGGGCATTTCAAAAAACATTCAGTACTTC